Following are 4 T cell receptor beta chains from one sample sequenced in a study of T cell responses to AZD1222 COVID-19 vaccine. Clones were read by immunoSEQ multiplex PCR, and TCRdb kept only the in-frame ones, dropping some. The table shows 120,000 to 150,000 clones, with approximately 95% occurring only once. Sequencing was performed on peripheral blood, taken on day 0 of MenACWY control vaccination. These receptors were taken from an adult in good health.

The chain couples TRBV4-1 to TRBJ2-5, with 10 bases that match TRBD1. The V segment lost 1 base and the J segment 7 bases; nucleotides outside the gene matches: 9. The germline V gene has CDR1 MGHRA and CDR2 YSYEKL. This CDR3 contains 16 residues. In DNA, the CDR3 is TGCGCCAGCAGCCAAGGACAGGGGGCTACGGTTGGGACCCAGTACTTC. Amino acid sequence: CASSQGQGATVGTQYF.

The chain couples TRBV9 to TRBJ1-1, with D uncertain. Deletions cut 3 bases from V and 1 base from J, with 13 bases between. The germline V gene has CDR1 SGDLS and CDR2 YYNGEE. The CDR3 spans 15 residues. CDR3: CASSARGNQNTEAFF. The CDR3 coding sequence is TGTGCCAGCAGCGCAAGAGGGAACCAGAACACTGAAGCTTTCTTT.

This clone has only one observation. The chain employs TRBV6-5 and TRBJ1-3; D not resolved. V lost 8 bases and J 8 bases, leaving 16 bases between the germline ends. Germline V gene lookup returns CDR1 MNHEY and CDR2 SVGAGI. The CDR3 runs to 13 residues. The CDR3 is CASDRAGRDTIYF. DNA for the CDR3: TGTGCCAGCGATCGCGCGGGTCGGGACACCATATATTTT.

CDR3 nucleotides: TGTGCCAGCAGCTTAGATCATGTGGAAGCTTTCTTT. It is translated as CASSLDHVEAFF. The V gene is TRBV11-2, the J gene TRBJ1-1; D gene unclear. This CDR3 region has 12 residues. Trimming took 0 bases from V and 8 from J, leaving 7 bases between them. CDR1 and CDR2 (germline): SGHAT, FQNNGV.